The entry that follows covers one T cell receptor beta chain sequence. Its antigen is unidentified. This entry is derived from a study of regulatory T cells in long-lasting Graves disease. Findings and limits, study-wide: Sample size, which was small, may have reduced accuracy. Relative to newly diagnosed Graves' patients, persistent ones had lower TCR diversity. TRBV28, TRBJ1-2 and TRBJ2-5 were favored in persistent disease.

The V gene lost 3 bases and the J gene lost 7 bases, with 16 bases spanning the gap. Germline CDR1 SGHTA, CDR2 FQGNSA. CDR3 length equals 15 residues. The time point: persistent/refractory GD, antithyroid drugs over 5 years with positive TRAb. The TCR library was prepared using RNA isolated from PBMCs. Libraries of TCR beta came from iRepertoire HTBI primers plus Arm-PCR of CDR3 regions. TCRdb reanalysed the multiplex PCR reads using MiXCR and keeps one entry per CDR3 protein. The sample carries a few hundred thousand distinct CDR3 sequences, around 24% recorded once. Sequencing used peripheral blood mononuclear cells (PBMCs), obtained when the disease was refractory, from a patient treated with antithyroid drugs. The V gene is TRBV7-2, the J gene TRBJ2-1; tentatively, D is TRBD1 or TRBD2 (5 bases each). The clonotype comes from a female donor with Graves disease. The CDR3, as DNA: TGTGCCAGCAGCTTCACCGGGACGGGAAGGAATGAGCAGTTCTTC. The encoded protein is CASSFTGTGRNEQFF.